Following are 19 T cell receptor beta chains from one sample sequenced in a study of cytomegalovirus exposure and HLA in healthy donors (dated by TCRdb to between 2016 and 2019). The library was prepared using the immunoSEQ multiplex PCR assay. The multiplex PCR relied on a mix of 60 forward primers for TCR Vbeta segments and 13 reverse primers for TCR Jbeta segments. Sourced from immuneACCESS, this table was stored by TCRdb with only in-frame sequences that have V and J called. A share of the clones is absent; for the studies checked, an unresolved V gene accounts for under half, and the remainder has no known explanation. The sample table records some 150,000 clones; 80% of these occur just once. The top ten clonotypes cover around 5.6% of the sample. Sequencing used PBMCs. These receptors came from a woman aged 40 to 50 in good health and CMV-seropositive.

The V and J genes are TRBV6-1 and TRBJ2-7; D is undetermined. The CDR3 contains 12 residues. Trimming pared 7 bases from V and 0 bases from J, leaving 7 bases between. Germline CDR1 reads MNHNS; CDR2 reads SASEGT. The CDR3 DNA follows: TGTGCCAGCACGCGGCACTCCTACGAGCAGTACTTC. Protein product: CASTRHSYEQYF.

The rearrangement links TRBV6-1 to TRBJ2-1; D gene ambiguous. This CDR3 has 16 residues. Looked up from germline, CDR1 is MNHNS and CDR2 is SASEGT. The V gene lost 0 bases and the J gene lost 2 bases, with 11 bases spanning the gap. The CDR3, as DNA: TGTGCCAGCAGTGAAGCGACCAGGTTGGCCTACAATGAGCAGTTCTTC. The encoded protein is CASSEATRLAYNEQFF.

The J gene is TRBJ1-5, the V gene TRBV30; D might be TRBD1 (6 bases). The CDR3 loop spans 15 amino acids. Germline assignment: CDR1 GTSNPN and CDR2 SVGIG (reference sequence). V was trimmed by 1 base and J by 3 bases, leaving 13 bases between them. The CDR3 reads CAWSERGGLNQPQHF. The CDR3 DNA is TGTGCCTGGAGTGAAAGGGGGGGTCTCAATCAGCCCCAGCATTTT.

This CDR3 reads CASSQPSGRAETQYF. CDR3 nucleotides: TGTGCCAGCAGCCAACCTAGCGGGAGGGCAGAGACCCAGTACTTC. The chain combines TRBV13 with TRBJ2-5; 12 nucleotides line up with TRBD2. CDR1 PRHDT and CDR2 FYEKMQ come from the germline V gene (reference sequence). The CDR3 extends over 15 amino acids. V dropped 5 bases and J dropped 4; count of bases not matched to a gene: 5.

This clone showed up just a few times. CDR3 loop: CASRGSGGPYEQYF. In DNA form, the CDR3 reads TGTGCCAGCAGAGGGAGCGGGGGGCCCTACGAGCAGTACTTC. The chain couples TRBV27 to TRBJ2-7; TRBD2 aligns across 9 bases. Germline lookup yields CDR1 MNHEY and CDR2 SMNVEV (reference sequence). The J segment lost 2 bases and the V segment lost 6 bases, leaving 5 bases of the junction unmatched. This CDR3 spans 14 amino acids.

This sequence joins TRBV28 and TRBJ1-2; a weak D match, TRBD1 (5 bases). Trimming stripped 6 bases from V and 0 bases from J, with 17 bases between. Germline lookup yields CDR1 MDHEN and CDR2 SYDVKM. The CDR3 spans 16 residues. CDR3: CASRPGGVTSNYGYTF. For the CDR3, the DNA is TGTGCCAGCAGGCCCGGGGGAGTTACCTCTAACTATGGCTACACCTTC.

This clone has a count of ten or more. The rearrangement links TRBV5-4 to TRBJ2-2, with TRBD2 matching over 12 bases. The germline gives CDR1 SGHNT, CDR2 YYREEE (reference sequence). Unmatched junction bases numbered 4, after V lost 4 bases and J lost 3 bases. This CDR3 spans 16 amino acids. DNA for the CDR3: TGTGCCAGCAGCCCCGGACTAGCGGGATACACCGGGGAGCTGTTTTTT. Translated, it gives CASSPGLAGYTGELFF.

The chain uses TRBV5-4 and TRBJ1-1; unclear D gene. Germline V lookup: CDR1 SGHNT, CDR2 YYREEE (reference sequence). Between the trimmed V and J ends, which lost 4 bases and 3 bases, there was a span of 22 bases. This CDR3 region has 17 residues. The CDR3 reads CASSQGQGRSEDTEAFF. Written as DNA, the CDR3 is TGTGCCAGCAGCCAAGGGCAAGGGAGGTCTGAGGACACTGAAGCTTTCTTT.

The V gene is TRBV28, the J gene TRBJ1-5; D call uncertain. Between the trimmed V and J ends, which lost 1 base and 6 bases, there was a span of 4 bases. Germline V CDR1 and CDR2: MDHEN, SYDVKM. The CDR3 extends over 12 amino acids. The CDR3 here is CASSLSGQPQHF. In DNA, the CDR3 is TGTGCCAGCAGTTTATCCGGTCAGCCCCAGCATTTT.

Concerning this clone itself: The junction and the germline gene differ at one end; a read error may be behind it. The rearrangement joins TRBV7-9 to TRBJ2-1, with D perhaps matching TRBD2 (5 bases). The CDR3 runs 15 residues. CDR1 is SEHNR, CDR2 FQNEAQ, per germline (reference sequence). The CDR3 is CASSLLRESSNEQFF. As DNA, the CDR3 is TGTGCCAGCAGCTTATTAAGGGAGTCCTCCAATGAGCAGTTCTTC.

The chain uses TRBV6-1 and TRBJ2-1; 9 bases match TRBD1. V was clipped by 6 bases and J by 7 bases; unmatched bases: 4. In germline, CDR1 is MNHNS, CDR2 SASEGT. This CDR3 contains 13 residues. The CDR3: CASRLTGGNEQFF. The CDR3 DNA reads as TGTGCCAGCAGGCTGACAGGGGGTAATGAGCAGTTCTTC.

The chain uses TRBV28 and TRBJ2-6; D uncertain. V lost 6 bases, J lost 4 bases, and 13 bases lay in between. Germline lookup yields CDR1 MDHEN and CDR2 SYDVKM. The CDR3 is 15 amino acids. The CDR3 is CASRSPSTGANVLTF. CDR3 DNA sequence: TGTGCCAGCAGGTCGCCCTCGACAGGGGCCAACGTCCTGACTTTC.

This chain joins TRBV18 and TRBJ1-2; D unclear. The CDR3 extends over 16 amino acids. V was pared by 2 bases and J by 4 bases, with 17 bases between. The germline CDR1 and CDR2 sequences are KGHSH and LQKENI. The CDR3 sequence is CASSPGRGSESYGYTF. CDR3 sequence (DNA): TGTGCCAGCTCACCAGGTCGCGGTAGCGAGAGCTATGGCTACACCTTC. Full variable domain (remainder filled in from reference TRBV18 and TRBJ1-2): NAGVMQNPRHLVRRRGQEARLRCSPMKGHSHVYWYRQLPEEGLKFMVYLQKENIIDESGMPKERFSAEFPKEGPSILRIQQVVRGDSAAYFCASSPGRGSESYGYTFGSGTRLTVV.

This chain joins TRBV27 and TRBJ2-5; TRBD2 matches 9 bases. The CDR3 is 15 amino acids. V lost 3 bases, J lost 5 bases, and 7 bases stayed unmatched. Germline assignment: CDR1 MNHEY and CDR2 SMNVEV (reference sequence). CDR3 DNA: TGTGCCAGCAGTTTGGGCGGGAGGGCACAGGAGACCCAGTACTTC. It specifies CASSLGGRAQETQYF.

This sequence joins TRBV19 and TRBJ2-7, with D perhaps TRBD1 (6 bases). This CDR3 contains 14 residues. The germline gives CDR1 LNHDA, CDR2 SQIVND (reference sequence). Trimming cost V 3 bases and J 2 bases, with 11 bases left between them. The CDR3 DNA reads as TGTGCCAGTAGTATTGCCAGGGGCCCCTACGAGCAGTACTTC. Encoded protein: CASSIARGPYEQYF.

V usage is TRBV30 and J usage is TRBJ1-2, with 7 bases aligning to TRBD1. The CDR3 is 14 residues long. CDR1 GTSNPN and CDR2 SVGIG come from the germline V gene (reference sequence). With V trimmed by 3 bases and J by 3 bases, 7 bases remained unmatched. The CDR3 bases are TGTGCCTGGAGCCTAACAGGGGAGGACTATGGCTACACCTTC. This encodes CAWSLTGEDYGYTF.

The chain joins TRBV28 to TRBJ1-1; TRBD1 matches 7 bases. The CDR3 spans 12 residues. Germline lookup yields CDR1 MDHEN and CDR2 SYDVKM. Trimming took 1 base from V and 9 from J; bases not matched to a gene: 2. The CDR3 nucleotides are TGTGCCAGCAGTTTATCGACAGGGAAAGCTTTCTTT. This codes for CASSLSTGKAFF.

This chain connects TRBV6-1 to TRBJ2-1; TRBD2 aligns across 14 bases. The germline CDR1 and CDR2 sequences are MNHNS and SASEGT. V dropped 8 bases and J dropped 4; count of bases not matched to a gene: 4. The CDR3 is 15 amino acids. The CDR3 here is CASVGTSGSYNEQFF. CDR3 DNA: TGTGCCAGCGTTGGGACTAGCGGGAGTTACAATGAGCAGTTCTTC.

V gene TRBV14 combines with J gene TRBJ2-7, with TRBD2 identical over 7 bases. There are 13 residues in the CDR3. Germline V gives CDR1 SGHDN, CDR2 FVKESK. J gave up 6 bases and V 1 base, and 3 bases lay outside the gene matches. This chain's CDR3 is CASSQVGGVEQYF. The CDR3 DNA is TGTGCCAGCAGCCAAGTTGGGGGGGTCGAGCAGTACTTC.